The 17 T cell receptor beta chains below were found in one sample sequenced in a study of regulatory T cells in long-lasting Graves disease. Time point indicated: persistent/refractory GD, antithyroid drugs over 5 years with positive TRAb. PBMC-extracted RNA yielded the TCR library. Researchers made TCR beta libraries by using iRepertoire HTBI primers and running Arm-PCR on CDR3 regions. One entry per CDR3 protein results from TCRdb running MiXCR on the multiplex PCR reads. The profile shows around 400,000 distinct CDR3 sequences, around a fifth of them singletons. The sample was peripheral blood mononuclear cells (PBMCs), taken when the disease was refractory, from a patient treated with antithyroid drugs. The receptors shown here come from a female donor with Graves disease.

The sample holds many counts of this clonotype. The genes are TRBV20-1 and TRBJ2-7; 7 bases line up with TRBD2. The CDR3 extends over 12 amino acids. CDR1 is DFQATT and CDR2 is SNEGSKA in the germline V gene (reference sequence). The CDR3: CRPQTGGSEQYF. The CDR3 DNA is TGCAGACCTCAGACCGGGGGGAGCGAGCAGTACTTC.

This clonotype was detected ten times or more. The chain's CDR3 is CASSFRGQGYGYTF. CDR3 nucleotide sequence: TGTGCCAGCAGTTTCAGGGGGCAGGGCTATGGCTACACCTTC. The J gene is TRBJ1-2, the V gene TRBV12-3 or TRBV12-4; the match to TRBD1 covers 8 bases. The CDR3 is 14 residues long. Trimming took 3 bases from V and 4 from J; bases not matched to a gene: 4.

This chain uses TRBV5-1 with TRBJ2-3, with D unclear. V was cut by 4 bases and J by 5 bases, with 14 bases left in between. This CDR3 has 14 residues. Germline-derived CDR1 and CDR2 are SGHRS and YFSETQ. The CDR3 DNA is TGCGCCAGCAGCGAGAAGGGTACCTTAGATACGCAGTATTTT. Protein sequence: CASSEKGTLDTQYF.

This chain joins TRBV2 and TRBJ2-1; D is undetermined. Germline loops: CDR1 SNHLY, CDR2 FYNNEI. This CDR3 region has 13 residues. Trimming took 1 base from V and 7 from J, leaving 8 bases between them. CDR3 sequence reads: CASSEERRNEQFF. CDR3 in DNA: TGTGCCAGCAGTGAAGAAAGGCGAAATGAGCAGTTCTTC.

This clonotype was detected ten times or more. The V call is TRBV2, the J call TRBJ1-5; no definite D call. Trimming took 5 bases from V and 4 from J, leaving 9 bases between them. Germline loops: CDR1 SNHLY, CDR2 FYNNEI. The CDR3 sequence is 13 residues long. CDR3 nucleotide sequence: TGTGCCAGCAGTTTAAGAGGGAATCAGCCCCAGCATTTT. It codes for CASSLRGNQPQHF.

This clonotype was detected many times. The chain has TRBV10-3 and TRBJ1-5, with a weak D call TRBD1 (6 bases). Between the trimmed V and J ends, which lost 7 bases and 6 bases, there was a span of 28 bases. The V gene's germline CDR1 is ENHRY and CDR2 SYGVKD. This CDR3 has 18 residues. Written as DNA, the CDR3 is TGTGCCATCATCGCCAGCGGCAGGGGAAAAACGTCGGCTCAGCCCCAGCATTTT. It is translated as CAIIASGRGKTSAQPQHF.

A note on this clonotype: A much larger clone differs from this one at a single base, so this may be a read error. The chain carries TRBV27 and TRBJ1-1, with no clear D. The CDR3 loop spans 14 amino acids. The ends were cut back, 5 bases at V and 0 bases at J, with 10 bases in the middle. Germline lookup yields CDR1 MNHEY and CDR2 SMNVEV (reference sequence). DNA of the CDR3: TGTGCCAGCAGTGACGGGGATTTGAACACTGAAGCTTTCTTT. As protein: CASSDGDLNTEAFF.

This clonotype was found a few times. The rearrangement joins TRBV6-1 to TRBJ2-7; TRBD2 agrees at 9 bases. The length of the CDR3 is 15 residues. Trimming cost V 3 bases and J 3 bases; bases outside gene matches: 6. Germline values: CDR1 MNHNS, CDR2 SASEGT. In DNA form, the CDR3 reads TGTGCCAGCAGTGACCTAGCGGGATTTAGCTACGAGCAGTACTTC. This encodes CASSDLAGFSYEQYF.

This clonotype has a handful of counts. The V call is TRBV2, the J call TRBJ2-2, with D perhaps TRBD1 (6 bases). V lost 3 bases to trimming and J lost 3 bases, with 14 bases between them. The CDR3 has 16 amino acids. CDR1 SNHLY and CDR2 FYNNEI come from the germline V gene. CDR3 protein: CASSDPDRTDTGELFF. The CDR3 DNA reads as TGTGCCAGCAGTGACCCTGACAGGACGGACACCGGGGAGCTGTTTTTT.

This rearrangement joins TRBV29-1 to TRBJ2-5; 8 positions match TRBD1. Losses at the gene ends were 1 base for V and 7 bases for J; bases not matched to a gene: 11. Germline V CDR1 and CDR2: SQVTM, ANQGSEA. This CDR3 is 15 amino acids long. The CDR3 region has the DNA TGCAGCGTTGAAGTTTCTCAGGGGGCAGGGGGGACCCAGTACTTC. It yields the protein CSVEVSQGAGGTQYF.

As for this clonotype: Given a much more abundant clone one base away, this may be a read error. The chain links TRBV12-3 or TRBV12-4 to TRBJ2-7; D unclear. The CDR3 is 12 residues long. The ends were cut back, 6 bases at V and 4 bases at J, with 10 bases in the middle. This CDR3 reads CASSPIVYEQYF. The CDR3, as DNA: TGTGCCAGCAGCCCGATAGTATACGAGCAGTACTTC.

This clonotype has at least ten counts. This chain links TRBV28 with TRBJ1-1; no clear D gene. The CDR3 contains 14 residues. V lost 2 bases to trimming and J lost 3 bases, with 10 bases between them. From germline, CDR1 is MDHEN and CDR2 SYDVKM. The CDR3 DNA is TGTGCCAGCAGTTTAGGGCAGACCCACACTGAAGCTTTCTTT. Amino acid sequence: CASSLGQTHTEAFF.

This clonotype occurred a few times. CDR3 region: CSAQNADNQPQHF. The CDR3 region has the DNA TGCAGTGCCCAGAACGCAGACAATCAGCCCCAGCATTTT. J is TRBJ1-5 and V is TRBV20-1, with no clear D. Germline V CDR1 and CDR2: DFQATT, SNEGSKA (reference sequence). The CDR3 consists of 13 residues. V lost 6 bases, J lost 3 bases, and 12 bases lay in between.

The rearrangement links TRBV12-3 or TRBV12-4 to TRBJ1-6; TRBD1 aligns across 9 bases. CDR3 size: 14 residues. The ends lost 4 bases at V and 10 bases at J; junction bases unmatched: 5. CDR3 in DNA: TGTGCCAGCAGTTCCAGGACAGGGGAATCACCCCTCCACTTT. It specifies CASSSRTGESPLHF.

The rearrangement links TRBV20-1 to TRBJ1-1; no firm D call. The CDR3 runs 15 residues. The V gene's germline CDR1 is DFQATT and CDR2 SNEGSKA (reference sequence). The V and J ends lost 1 base and 1 base respectively, with 13 bases between them. CDR3 DNA sequence: TGCAGTGCTAGAGCCTTTCGGCGGGAGAACACTGAAGCTTTCTTT. It encodes CSARAFRRENTEAFF.

This clonotype was seen a handful of times. The chain combines TRBV30 with TRBJ2-2, with 8 bases matching TRBD2. V was clipped by 0 bases and J by 6 bases; unmatched bases: 6. The CDR3 extends over 15 amino acids. CDR1 and CDR2 from the germline V gene are GTSNPN and SVGIG (reference sequence). CDR3 region: CAWSVSFGGAGELFF. The CDR3, as DNA: TGTGCCTGGAGTGTATCCTTCGGGGGGGCCGGGGAGCTGTTTTTT.

V gene TRBV19 combines with J gene TRBJ1-5; a weak D match, TRBD1 (6 bases). CDR3 length equals 14 residues. Trimming left V 7 bases short and J 2 bases short, with 12 bases between. From germline, CDR1 is LNHDA and CDR2 SQIVND (reference sequence). The chain's CDR3 is CASKGGYGNQPQHF. The CDR3 bases are TGTGCCAGTAAGGGGGGCTATGGCAATCAGCCCCAGCATTTT.